These 30 T cell receptor beta chains were sequenced from one sample in a study of blood T cell repertoires in COVID-19. Profiling relied on immunoSEQ multiplex PCR, and the TCRdb table lists in-frame clones only, not all of them. The table records around 140,000 clones, around 87% of them present only once. Input material: peripheral blood. The receptors come from a man over 45 who had recovered from COVID-19.

The V gene is TRBV5-1, the J gene TRBJ2-3; 11 nucleotides match TRBD1. This CDR3 spans 15 amino acids. Germline CDR1 is SGHRS and CDR2 is YFSETQ. After removal of 3 bases from V and 3 bases from J, the junction contained 3 bases not matched to a gene. The CDR3 nucleotides read TGCGCCAGCAGCTCGGGACAGGGGGGTACAGATACGCAGTATTTT. Amino acid sequence: CASSSGQGGTDTQYF.

J is TRBJ1-1 and V is TRBV11-3; TRBD1 matches 7 bases. The V gene's germline CDR1 is SGHNT and CDR2 YENEEA. The V segment lost 1 base and the J segment 3 bases; nucleotides outside the gene matches: 14. The CDR3 has 18 amino acids. The CDR3 bases are TGTGCCAGCAGCTTAGCATACTGGACAGGAGGCGACGACACTGAAGCTTTCTTT. It is translated as CASSLAYWTGGDDTEAFF.

With respect to this clone: The junction and the germline gene differ at one end; a read error may be behind it. The J gene is TRBJ2-3, the V gene TRBV7-3, with 7 bases that match TRBD1. Germline CDR1 is SGHTA and CDR2 is FQGTGA. The CDR3 runs 12 residues. CDR3 residues: CASSSTGTAPHF. CDR3 nucleotides: TGTGCCAGCAGCTCCACCGGGACAGCCCCTCATTTT.

CDR3 region: CASSYFDTGELFF. The CDR3 coding sequence is TGTGCCAGCAGTTACTTCGACACCGGGGAGCTGTTTTTT. The gene calls are TRBV6-5 and TRBJ2-2; D ambiguous. Germline CDR1 is MNHEY and CDR2 is SVGAGI. V was shortened by 1 base and J by 3 bases, with 3 bases between the two germline ends. The length of the CDR3 is 13 residues.

This chain joins TRBV6-5 and TRBJ2-3; 9 nucleotides agree with TRBD2. Germline trimming cut 10 bases from V and 4 bases from J; bases unmatched to any gene: 9. The CDR3 extends over 14 amino acids. Germline CDR1 is MNHEY and CDR2 is SVGAGI. CDR3 DNA sequence: TGTGCCACATCTCAGCGGGGGGATGCAGATACGCAGTATTTT. It encodes CATSQRGDADTQYF.

This rearrangement joins TRBV5-1 to TRBJ1-2, with D possibly being TRBD1 (5 bases). Germline loops: CDR1 SGHRS, CDR2 YFSETQ. Between the trimmed V and J ends, which lost 4 bases and 8 bases, there was a span of 15 bases. CDR3 size: 13 residues. CDR3 region: CASSAEGSRGYTF. The CDR3 coding sequence is TGCGCCAGCAGCGCGGAGGGGTCGCGAGGCTACACCTTC. The full variable domain, rest sourced from reference TRBV5-1 and TRBJ1-2, is KAGVTQTPRYLIKTRGQQVTLSCSPISGHRSVSWYQQTPGQGLQFLFEYFSETQRNKGNFPGRFSGRQFSNSRSEMNVSTLELGDSALYLCASSAEGSRGYTFGSGTRLTVV.

This clone was seen once. The rearrangement uses TRBV11-2 and TRBJ2-1; no firm D call. The V gene's germline CDR1 is SGHAT and CDR2 FQNNGV. V was shortened by 1 base and J by 5 bases, with 9 bases between the two germline ends. This CDR3 comprises 14 residues. The CDR3 loop reads CASSLGSVNNEQFF. In DNA form, the CDR3 reads TGTGCCAGCAGCTTAGGTTCCGTTAACAATGAGCAGTTCTTC.

The chain links TRBV5-6 to TRBJ1-2; no definite D call. V lost 0 bases, J lost 4 bases, and 10 bases lay in between. The CDR3 extends over 14 amino acids. Germline V gene sequence: CDR1 SGHDT, CDR2 YYEEEE. CDR3 nucleotides: TGTGCCAGCAGCTTGGTGCGTCTAGGCTATGGCTACACCTTC. Its protein product is CASSLVRLGYGYTF. The complete variable domain, with remaining parts taken from reference TRBV5-6 and TRBJ1-2, reads DAGVTQSPTHLIKTRGQQVTLRCSPKSGHDTVSWYQQALGQGPQFIFQYYEEEERQRGNFPDRFSGHQFPNYSSELNVNALLLGDSALYLCASSLVRLGYGYTFGSGTRLTVV.

Comments on this clone: At the DNA level, this CDR3 is encoded by other sequences in the same sample as well. CDR3 sequence reads: CASSGWGRGTDTQYF. CDR3 sequence (DNA): TGTGCCAGCAGCGGATGGGGGCGGGGGACTGATACGCAGTATTTT. V and J are TRBV9 and TRBJ2-3; D is perhaps TRBD2 (7 bases). The CDR3 contains 15 residues. Between the trimmed V and J ends, which lost 3 bases and 6 bases, there was a span of 17 bases. Germline-derived CDR1 and CDR2 are SGDLS and YYNGEE. Full variable domain (outside the CDR3, taken from reference TRBV9 and TRBJ2-3): DSGVTQTPKHLITATGQRVTLRCSPRSGDLSVYWYQQSLDQGLQFLIQYYNGEERAKGNILERFSAQQFPDLHSELNLSSLELGDSALYFCASSGWGRGTDTQYFGPGTRLTVL.

This chain uses TRBV5-4 with TRBJ1-2; D might be TRBD1 (5 bases). The germline V and J ends were trimmed by 0 bases and 8 bases, with 17 bases remaining between them. The CDR3 length is 15 residues. Germline values: CDR1 SGHNT, CDR2 YYREEE (reference sequence). CDR3 region: CASSLALQGLGGYTF. The CDR3 DNA reads TGTGCCAGCAGCTTGGCCTTGCAGGGACTGGGAGGCTACACCTTC.

This clone has a single count. This chain links TRBV7-2 with TRBJ1-3; 7 nucleotides align to TRBD1. V lost 1 base and J lost 7; bases outside the gene matches: 7. The CDR3 runs 15 residues. The germline V gene encodes CDR1 SGHTA and CDR2 FQGNSA. Here the CDR3 reads CASSLGGTELNTIYF. The CDR3, as DNA: TGTGCCAGCAGCTTAGGGGGGACAGAGTTGAACACCATATATTTT.

V usage is TRBV4-1 and J usage is TRBJ2-7; 10 positions match TRBD1. The length of the CDR3 is 14 residues. Germline V gives CDR1 MGHRA, CDR2 YSYEKL. Unmatched junction bases numbered 2, after V lost 1 base and J lost 5 bases. CDR3 nucleotides: TGCGCCAGCAGCCAAGGACAGGGGGCTGACGAGCAGTACTTC. Translated: CASSQGQGADEQYF.

The chain recombines TRBV6-2 or TRBV6-3 with TRBJ1-1; 7 nucleotides agree with TRBD1. J lost 3 bases, V lost 0 bases, and 1 base had no gene match. The CDR3 spans 14 residues. Germline CDR1 and CDR2: MNHEY and SVGEGT. The CDR3 here is CASSYSTGDTEAFF. The CDR3 DNA reads as TGTGCCAGCAGTTACTCCACAGGGGACACTGAAGCTTTCTTT.

The rearrangement links TRBV5-8 to TRBJ2-5, with TRBD1 identical over 7 bases. The CDR3 is 17 amino acids. In germline, CDR1 is SGHTS, CDR2 YDEGEE. J lost 4 bases, V lost 5 bases, and 17 bases had no gene match. The CDR3 sequence is CASSLNTGTVRGETQYF. CDR3 nucleotides: TGTGCCAGCAGTCTCAACACCGGGACAGTAAGGGGAGAGACCCAGTACTTC. Variable domain in full (rest from reference TRBV5-8 and TRBJ2-5): EAGVTQSPTHLIKTRGQQATLRCSPISGHTSVYWYQQALGLGLQFLLWYDEGEERNRGNFPPRFSGRQFPNYSSELNVNALELEDSALYLCASSLNTGTVRGETQYFGPGTRLLVL.

For this clone: In the same sample, other DNA sequences code for this CDR3. This sequence joins TRBV3-1 (or the pseudogene TRBV3-2) and TRBJ2-5; 14 bases line up with TRBD2. The ends lost 4 bases at V and 4 bases at J; junction bases unmatched: 5. This CDR3 is built from 16 residues. Per the germline V gene, CDR1 is LGHDT and CDR2 is YNNKEL (reference sequence). The DNA of the CDR3 is TGTGCCAGCAGCCCTAGACTAGCGGGGGGGCGAGAGACCCAGTACTTC. The encoded protein is CASSPRLAGGRETQYF.

This clone was picked up one time. The chain employs TRBV9 and TRBJ2-2; the match to TRBD1 covers 7 bases. Germline V lookup: CDR1 SGDLS, CDR2 YYNGEE. The junction had 6 bases not matched to a gene; V was cut back by 6 bases and J by 4 bases. The CDR3 totals 14 residues. CDR3 nucleotide sequence: TGTGCCAGCAACGGACAGGAGGCCACCGGGGAGCTGTTTTTT. Translation gives CASNGQEATGELFF.

The chain joins TRBV13 to TRBJ2-5; tentatively, D is TRBD2 (7 bases). V lost 7 bases, J lost 5 bases, and 20 bases lay in between. The CDR3 spans 15 residues. Germline V gene data show CDR1 as PRHDT and CDR2 as FYEKMQ (reference sequence). CDR3: CASTFSWGGPETQYF. CDR3 sequence (DNA): TGTGCCAGCACCTTCTCCTGGGGGGGGCCGGAGACCCAGTACTTC.

V and J are TRBV19 and TRBJ2-5; 8 positions match TRBD1. Germline V gene sequence: CDR1 LNHDA, CDR2 SQIVND (reference sequence). The CDR3 consists of 15 residues. Trimming cost V 2 bases and J 2 bases; bases outside gene matches: 4. The CDR3 sequence: CASSIRRQGQETQYF. CDR3 in DNA: TGTGCCAGTAGTATACGGCGACAGGGGCAAGAGACCCAGTACTTC.

The chain recombines TRBV30 with TRBJ1-5; D possibly corresponds to TRBD1 (6 bases). V gave up 1 base and J gave up 6 bases, with 16 bases separating them. This CDR3 comprises 15 residues. The germline V gene has CDR1 GTSNPN and CDR2 SVGIG (reference sequence). The CDR3 reads CAWSDLMTGGQPQHF. CDR3 DNA sequence: TGTGCCTGGAGTGACCTAATGACAGGCGGTCAGCCCCAGCATTTT.

A remark on this clone: An end of the junction differs from the germline gene, which may be a read error. This sequence joins TRBV4-3 and TRBJ1-3; 8 bases are a match to TRBD1. The CDR3 runs to 14 residues. The germline CDR1 and CDR2 sequences are LGHNA and YSLEER. DNA for the CDR3: TGCGCCAGCAGCCAAGAAACCGGGACAGGACTCACGGGGTTT. Its translation: CASSQETGTGLTGF.

J is TRBJ2-6 and V is TRBV11-3; no clear D gene. Germline V gene data show CDR1 as SGHNT and CDR2 as YENEEA. This CDR3 region has 16 residues. The V end was cut by 2 bases, the J end by 4 bases, with 12 bases between. This chain's CDR3 is CASSLIEEPGANVLTF. CDR3 sequence (DNA): TGTGCCAGCAGCTTAATCGAGGAGCCCGGGGCCAACGTCCTGACTTTC.

V and J are TRBV3-1 (or the pseudogene TRBV3-2) and TRBJ2-7, with 10 bases that match TRBD2. V shed 7 bases and J 6 bases; nucleotides not matched to a gene: 15. Per the germline V gene, CDR1 is LGHDT and CDR2 is YNNKEL (reference sequence). The CDR3 totals 16 residues. The CDR3 DNA follows: TGTGCCAGCACCCCGGGAGGAGCGGGGGGGCCGTCCGAGCAGTACTTC. Translated: CASTPGGAGGPSEQYF.

This chain connects TRBV7-8 to TRBJ2-2; tentatively, D is TRBD2 (6 bases). The CDR3 is made up of 21 amino acids. V dropped 1 base and J dropped 3 bases, with 27 bases sitting between them. Germline V gene sequence: CDR1 SGHVS, CDR2 FQNEAQ. For the CDR3, the DNA is TGTGCCAGCAGCTTAGGGAGGGGACTTACTCGCGGGCGGGGAGACACCGGGGAGCTGTTTTTT. Protein: CASSLGRGLTRGRGDTGELFF.

The chain recombines TRBV20-1 with TRBJ2-5, with 7 bases fitting TRBD2. The junction had 8 bases not matched to a gene; V was cut back by 3 bases and J by 4 bases. CDR3 length: 14 amino acids. CDR1 is DFQATT and CDR2 is SNEGSKA in the germline V gene (reference sequence). CDR3 sequence (DNA): TGCAGTGCTAGTAATCCAGCGGGGACAGAGACCCAGTACTTC. Protein: CSASNPAGTETQYF.

The CDR3 region has the DNA TGTGCCAGCAGCTCACCTAGCGGAGATACGCAGTATTTT. Translation: CASSSPSGDTQYF. The V call is TRBV11-2, the J call TRBJ2-3; 7 nucleotides agree with TRBD2. Germline CDR1 reads SGHAT; CDR2 reads FQNNGV. After removal of 4 bases from V and 5 bases from J, the junction contained 3 bases not matched to a gene. This CDR3 comprises 13 residues.

The chain is built from TRBV2 and TRBJ2-7, with D unclear. CDR3 size: 12 residues. V lost 5 bases, J lost 1 base, and 6 bases lay in between. Germline CDR1 reads SNHLY; CDR2 reads FYNNEI. For the CDR3, the DNA is TGTGCCAGCAGTCCGCAGTCCTACGAGCAGTACTTC. This translates into CASSPQSYEQYF.

The chain carries TRBV21-1 and TRBJ2-7; the D call in the table, TRBD2, was not verified against the DNA. TRBV21-1 is described as a pseudogene. The CDR3 has 15 amino acids. The CDR3, as DNA: TGTGCCAGCAGCAGCGGGACCCTTAAACCTTACGAGCAGTACTTC. Its translation is CASSSGTLKPYEQYF.

The CDR3 nucleotides read TGTGCCAGCAGCCCACTCGCGGTGGGTGGGGGACATACTTACGAGCAGTACTTC. It encodes CASSPLAVGGGHTYEQYF. The J gene is TRBJ2-7, the V gene TRBV9, with D maybe TRBD1 (6 bases). The CDR3 sequence is 18 residues long. Germline lookup yields CDR1 SGDLS and CDR2 YYNGEE. Deletions cut 4 bases from V and 4 bases from J, with 27 bases between.

This chain uses TRBV6-5 with TRBJ1-2; the D gene is possibly TRBD1 (6 bases). The germline gives CDR1 MNHEY, CDR2 SVGAGI. This CDR3 contains 14 residues. V was pared by 6 bases and J by 4 bases, with 15 bases between. CDR3 nucleotides: TGTGCCAGCAGCTGGGGAGGGGGGGGCTATGGCTACACCTTC. It translates to CASSWGGGGYGYTF.

V and J are TRBV10-1 and TRBJ1-1; D may be TRBD1 (6 bases). CDR1 is WNHNN and CDR2 is SYGVQD in the germline V gene (reference sequence). V was pared by 4 bases and J by 5 bases, with 11 bases between. This CDR3 contains 13 residues. CDR3: CASSGPGTTEAFF. CDR3 nucleotides: TGCGCCAGCAGTGGGCCAGGGACAACTGAAGCTTTCTTT.